One and the same sample provided the 30 T cell receptor beta chains below, sequenced in a study of cytomegalovirus exposure and HLA in healthy donors. The PCR employed 60 Vbeta primers together with 13 Jbeta primers. This table comes from immunoSEQ multiplex PCR, and its TCRdb copy is limited to in-frame clones, with some not included. The sample contains 200,000 to 300,000 clones, roughly 87% of which appear only once. The sample taken for sequencing was PBMCs. These receptor sequences come from a woman aged 40 to 49 in good health and CMV-seropositive.

This chain links TRBV2 with TRBJ1-2, with 7 nucleotides matching TRBD1. Germline V gene lookup returns CDR1 SNHLY and CDR2 FYNNEI. This CDR3 contains 14 residues. V lost 6 bases to trimming and J lost 2 bases; unmatched junction nucleotides: 6. The CDR3 nucleotides are TGTGCCAGCAGCCTAGTACAGGGGAACTATGGCTACACCTTC. It is translated as CASSLVQGNYGYTF.

V gene TRBV7-8 combines with J gene TRBJ2-1; D ambiguous. Germline V lookup: CDR1 SGHVS, CDR2 FQNEAQ. The CDR3 loop spans 16 amino acids. The V end lost 1 base, the J end lost 0 bases, and 10 bases lay between the germline ends. As DNA, the CDR3 is TGTGCCAGCAGCTTAGTAGGCGGAAGCTCCTACAATGAGCAGTTCTTC. Translated, it gives CASSLVGGSSYNEQFF.

This chain joins TRBV30 and TRBJ2-4; 15 nucleotides line up with TRBD2. J gave up 8 bases and V 5 bases, and 4 bases lay outside the gene matches. Germline CDR1 GTSNPN, CDR2 SVGIG (reference sequence). The CDR3 runs 14 residues. The CDR3 sequence: CAWGLAGGRYIQYF. Written as DNA, the CDR3 is TGTGCCTGGGGACTAGCGGGAGGGCGGTACATTCAGTACTTC.

The chain carries TRBV2 and TRBJ1-2; tentatively, D is TRBD1 (5 bases). Trimming pared 3 bases from V and 3 bases from J, leaving 8 bases between. Germline assignment: CDR1 SNHLY and CDR2 FYNNEI. The CDR3 consists of 13 residues. The CDR3 coding sequence is TGTGCCAGCAGTGATGACAGCTACTATGGCTACACCTTC. Translated: CASSDDSYYGYTF.

Here the CDR3 reads CASSIRTGRNQPQHF. The CDR3 DNA follows: TGTGCCAGCAGCATCCGGACAGGGCGAAATCAGCCCCAGCATTTT. V is TRBV7-2 and J is TRBJ1-5; 8 bases match TRBD1. The trim removed 5 bases at V and 4 bases at J, leaving 7 bases unmatched. This CDR3 comprises 15 residues. Germline V gene lookup returns CDR1 SGHTA and CDR2 FQGNSA. Complete variable domain (other parts from reference TRBV7-2 and TRBJ1-5): GAGVSQSPSNKVTEKGKDVELRCDPISGHTALYWYRQSLGQGLEFLIYFQGNSAPDKSGLPSDRFSAERTGGSVSTLTIQRTQQEDSAVYLCASSIRTGRNQPQHFGDGTRLSIL.

The chain combines TRBV13 with TRBJ2-3; the match to TRBD1 covers 10 bases. The V and J ends lost 5 bases and 4 bases, in that order; junction bases with no gene match: 12. From germline, CDR1 is PRHDT and CDR2 FYEKMQ (reference sequence). The CDR3 has 17 residues. The CDR3 reads CASSLRTGTGVADTQYF. The CDR3 region has the DNA TGTGCCAGCAGCCTTAGAACCGGGACAGGGGTTGCAGATACGCAGTATTTT.

This clone appeared once. This chain links TRBV6-1 with TRBJ1-1; D may be TRBD1 (6 bases). This CDR3 has 15 residues. V gave up 7 bases and J gave up 0 bases, with 15 bases separating them. The V gene's germline CDR1 is MNHNS and CDR2 SASEGT. CDR3 DNA: TGTGCCAGCACCATTACCCGGACAGTGAACACTGAAGCTTTCTTT. It specifies CASTITRTVNTEAFF.

CDR3 DNA sequence: TGCGCCAGCAGCCCCGGTGATGGTTGGGGGGGCTCCTACGAGCAGTACTTC. This translates into CASSPGDGWGGSYEQYF. The chain joins TRBV5-1 to TRBJ2-7; the match to TRBD2 covers 7 bases. Trimming at V came to 4 bases and at J to 0 bases, leaving 13 bases not matched to a gene. CDR1 is SGHRS, CDR2 YFSETQ, per germline. The CDR3 runs 17 residues.

This chain connects TRBV19 to TRBJ1-5; D unclear. V was trimmed by 10 bases and J by 9 bases, leaving 19 bases between them. The CDR3 is 13 amino acids. Germline V gene lookup returns CDR1 LNHDA and CDR2 SQIVND (reference sequence). CDR3 sequence reads: CATAGGPLRPQHF. CDR3 DNA sequence: TGTGCCACCGCGGGAGGGCCCCTTAGGCCCCAGCATTTT.

The genes are TRBV4-3 and TRBJ2-5, with D unresolved. Between the trimmed V and J ends, which lost 0 bases and 2 bases, there was a span of 7 bases. CDR3 size: 14 residues. Germline loops: CDR1 LGHNA, CDR2 YSLEER. The CDR3 DNA reads TGCGCCAGCAGCCAAGACATCAGGCAAGAGACCCAGTACTTC. It translates to CASSQDIRQETQYF.

The chain uses TRBV2 and TRBJ1-3; no definite D call. V shed 6 bases and J shed 2 bases, with 14 bases lying between them. The CDR3 has 15 amino acids. The germline V gene has CDR1 SNHLY and CDR2 FYNNEI. The CDR3 DNA is TGTGCCAGCAGCCCCCCGGGGAATGCTGGAAACACCATATATTTT. Encoded protein: CASSPPGNAGNTIYF.

The rearrangement uses TRBV28 and TRBJ2-7; 7 bases map to TRBD2. This CDR3 has 14 amino acids. Germline V gene data show CDR1 as MDHEN and CDR2 as SYDVKM. V lost 8 bases and J lost 6; bases outside the gene matches: 13. The CDR3 DNA reads as TGTGCCAGCGCCGTATCGGGGGGTTCTTCCGAGCAGTACTTC. Translation: CASAVSGGSSEQYF.

This clone was counted only a few times. The chain joins TRBV11-3 to TRBJ2-3; 9 bases fit TRBD1. This CDR3 spans 12 amino acids. CDR1 and CDR2 from the germline V gene are SGHNT and YENEEA. Losses at the gene ends were 4 bases for V and 10 bases for J; bases not matched to a gene: 3. The CDR3 nucleotides are TGTGCCAGCAGCTGGGACAGGGAAGCGCAGTATTTT. It is translated as CASSWDREAQYF.

The genes are TRBV5-6 and TRBJ2-5, with D perhaps matching TRBD2 (5 bases). The DNA end favors TRBJ2-7, so the J call may be wrong. Germline-derived CDR1 and CDR2 are SGHDT and YYEEEE. The CDR3 extends over 14 amino acids. The CDR3 protein is CASSFSRGNYEQYF. CDR3 DNA sequence: TGTGCCAGCAGCTTTTCTCGAGGGAACTACGAGCAGTACTTC.

The rearrangement joins TRBV11-2 to TRBJ2-7, with unresolved D. Trimming took off 5 bases at V and 4 bases at J, with 12 bases between the two ends. Germline loops: CDR1 SGHAT, CDR2 FQNNGV. This CDR3 has 13 residues. CDR3 coding DNA: TGTGCCAGCAGCCCAGCACAGATGTACGAGCAGTACTTC. Amino acids: CASSPAQMYEQYF.

This clone was counted once. The chain has TRBV4-3 and TRBJ2-2; TRBD2 might be the D (6 bases). V gave up 0 bases and J gave up 5 bases, with 19 bases separating them. Germline CDR1 is LGHNA and CDR2 is YSLEER. The CDR3 runs to 18 residues. CDR3: CASSQDFMDLGGTGELFF. CDR3 nucleotide sequence: TGCGCCAGCAGCCAAGATTTTATGGACCTCGGAGGGACCGGGGAGCTGTTTTTT.

This clone has more than one count but fewer than ten. The chain is built from TRBV5-4 and TRBJ2-1; 10 positions agree with TRBD2. This CDR3 has 15 residues. Germline CDR1 is SGHNT and CDR2 is YYREEE (reference sequence). The trim removed 4 bases at V and 6 bases at J, leaving 7 bases unmatched. Written as DNA, the CDR3 is TGTGCCAGCAGCCCCCAAGCGGGAGGGATCAATGAGCAGTTCTTC. Protein product: CASSPQAGGINEQFF.

This clone was seen only a few times. The V call is TRBV4-3, the J call TRBJ2-2, with D uncertain. Germline loops: CDR1 LGHNA, CDR2 YSLEER. The CDR3 totals 15 residues. V lost 1 base and J lost 6, with 12 bases in between. The CDR3 bases are TGCGCCAGCAGCCAAGTGGCGCGGATTGCCGGGGAGCTGTTTTTT. As protein: CASSQVARIAGELFF.

The chain links TRBV4-2 to TRBJ2-5; 7 nucleotides align to TRBD1. The tail of the sequence fits TRBJ2-7 better, so the J call may be wrong. The CDR3 runs to 15 residues. CDR1 LGHNA and CDR2 YNFKEQ come from the germline V gene. CDR3 sequence (DNA): TGTGCCAGCAGCGCTCAGGGGGAACTCCCCTACGAGCAGTACTTC. Encoded protein: CASSAQGELPYEQYF.

V usage is TRBV10-2 and J usage is TRBJ2-4, with a weak D call TRBD2 (5 bases). The CDR3 is made up of 16 amino acids. CDR1 WSHSY and CDR2 SAAADI come from the germline V gene. The germline V and J ends were trimmed by 2 bases and 0 bases, with 11 bases remaining between them. Written as DNA, the CDR3 is TGCGCCAGCAGTGAGGGCAGACTACTAGCCAAAAACATTCAGTACTTC. This codes for CASSEGRLLAKNIQYF.

This clone was observed a few times. The chain couples TRBV27 to TRBJ1-2; TRBD1 matches at 8 bases. This CDR3 comprises 14 residues. CDR1 and CDR2 (germline): MNHEY, SMNVEV (reference sequence). V trimming: 3 bases; J trimming: 4 bases; junction bases outside the gene matches: 4. CDR3: CASSFDRGPYGYTF. The CDR3 coding sequence is TGTGCCAGCAGTTTTGACAGGGGACCCTATGGCTACACCTTC.

V and J are TRBV4-1 and TRBJ2-7, with a weak D call TRBD1 (5 bases). The V end lost 0 bases, the J end lost 2 bases, and 17 bases lay between the germline ends. Germline assignment: CDR1 MGHRA and CDR2 YSYEKL. The CDR3 spans 17 residues. The CDR3 DNA reads TGCGCCAGCAGCCAAGAGTGGCAGGGCGGCACAACCTACGAGCAGTACTTC. This encodes CASSQEWQGGTTYEQYF.

This sequence joins TRBV29-1 and TRBJ2-3; TRBD1 matches 11 bases. CDR1 SQVTM and CDR2 ANQGSEA come from the germline V gene. The CDR3 consists of 16 residues. After removal of 4 bases from V and 0 bases from J, the junction contained 6 bases not matched to a gene. The chain's CDR3 is CSVGTGGLSSTDTQYF. CDR3 bases: TGCAGCGTTGGGACAGGGGGCCTTTCTAGCACAGATACGCAGTATTTT.

The gene calls are TRBV30 and TRBJ2-1, with 15 bases lining up with TRBD2. Trimming cost V 0 bases and J 5 bases; bases outside gene matches: 8. The germline CDR1 and CDR2 sequences are GTSNPN and SVGIG (reference sequence). The CDR3 consists of 18 residues. This CDR3 is CAWSVRWGLAGGNNEQFF. Written as DNA, the CDR3 is TGTGCCTGGAGTGTACGGTGGGGACTAGCGGGAGGAAACAATGAGCAGTTCTTC.

This clone has a handful of counts. The chain carries TRBV7-8 and TRBJ2-3; 7 nucleotides agree with TRBD1. This CDR3 contains 16 residues. Germline V gene sequence: CDR1 SGHVS, CDR2 FQNEAQ. V shed 8 bases, J shed 1 base, and the junction held 12 bases outside the gene matches. CDR3 amino acids: CASGSRRGQGTDTQYF. CDR3 coding DNA: TGTGCCAGCGGTTCGCGAAGGGGGCAGGGCACAGATACGCAGTATTTT. Looking up the rest from reference TRBV7-8 and TRBJ2-3 gives the full variable domain: GAGVSQSPRYKVAKRGQDVALRCDPISGHVSLFWYQQALGQGPEFLTYFQNEAQLDKSGLPSDRFFAERPEGSVSTLKIQRTQQEDSAVYLCASGSRRGQGTDTQYFGPGTRLTVL.

The chain combines TRBV5-1 with TRBJ1-2; 7 bases map to TRBD1. The CDR3 is made up of 14 amino acids. V dropped 3 bases and J dropped 2; count of bases not matched to a gene: 4. Per the germline V gene, CDR1 is SGHRS and CDR2 is YFSETQ. The CDR3 DNA sequence: TGCGCCAGCAGCTCGGGACAGCCAAACTATGGCTACACCTTC. Amino acid sequence: CASSSGQPNYGYTF.

V gene TRBV7-9 combines with J gene TRBJ2-1; 13 nucleotides match TRBD2. This CDR3 spans 15 amino acids. The V gene's germline CDR1 is SEHNR and CDR2 FQNEAQ (reference sequence). The junction had 3 bases not matched to a gene; V was cut back by 3 bases and J by 7 bases. The CDR3 loop reads CASSFETSGGNEQFF. DNA for the CDR3: TGTGCCAGCAGCTTCGAGACTAGCGGGGGGAATGAGCAGTTCTTC.

In the case of this clone: This sample includes further DNA sequences coding for the same CDR3. The rearrangement uses TRBV30 and TRBJ2-2, with D perhaps TRBD2 (7 bases). CDR3 size: 14 residues. Germline V gives CDR1 GTSNPN, CDR2 SVGIG (reference sequence). Here the CDR3 reads CANGGGPNTGELFF. In nucleotides, the CDR3 is TGTGCAAATGGGGGGGGCCCGAACACCGGGGAGCTGTTTTTT.

The chain uses TRBV7-6 and TRBJ2-3; D is perhaps TRBD2 (6 bases). V dropped 3 bases and J dropped 2 bases, with 18 bases sitting between them. The CDR3 totals 17 residues. In germline, CDR1 is SGHVS, CDR2 FNYEAQ. The CDR3 nucleotides read TGTGCCAGCAGCTTGTCGGGACGGGGGTATTACACAGATACGCAGTATTTT. Translated: CASSLSGRGYYTDTQYF.

The chain couples TRBV2 to TRBJ2-1; TRBD2 aligns across 9 bases. Germline trimming cut 6 bases from V and 8 bases from J; bases unmatched to any gene: 5. Germline V CDR1 and CDR2: SNHLY, FYNNEI. The CDR3 is made up of 13 amino acids. The CDR3 DNA is TGTGCCAGCAGGACAATAGCGGGAGATGAGCAGTTCTTC. It specifies CASRTIAGDEQFF.